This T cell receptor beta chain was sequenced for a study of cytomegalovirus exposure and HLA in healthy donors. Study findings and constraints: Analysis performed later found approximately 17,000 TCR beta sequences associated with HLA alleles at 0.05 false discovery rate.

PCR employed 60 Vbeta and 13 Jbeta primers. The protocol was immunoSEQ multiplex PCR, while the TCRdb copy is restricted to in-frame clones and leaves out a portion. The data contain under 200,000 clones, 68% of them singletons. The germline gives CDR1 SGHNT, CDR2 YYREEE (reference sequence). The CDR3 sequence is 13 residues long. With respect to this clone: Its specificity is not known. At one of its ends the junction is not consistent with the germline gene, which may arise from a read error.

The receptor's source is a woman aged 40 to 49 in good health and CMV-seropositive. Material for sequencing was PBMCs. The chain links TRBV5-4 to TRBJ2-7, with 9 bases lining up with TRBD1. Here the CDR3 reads CASRLDRGDEQYF. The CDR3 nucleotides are TGTGCCAGCAGATTGGACAGGGGCGACGAGCAGTACTTC.